A single T cell receptor (beta chain) is shown here with its context. Its antigen is undetermined. The PCR was carried out with 60 Vbeta primers and 13 Jbeta primers. Only in-frame clones appear in the TCRdb table, and some are missing; sequencing was by immunoSEQ multiplex PCR. The profile shows about 93,000 clones, around 80% of them singletons. The data were obtained in a study of cytomegalovirus exposure and HLA in healthy donors. Study summary: About 200 million T cells yielded 90 million to 130 million unique TCR beta sequences in earlier analysis.

Findings and caveats of the study: Within an earlier analysis, most TCR beta V segments proved productive either about 87% or about 30% of the time. As a later analysis revealed, the rate of TCR association differed by HLA locus, with DRB1 most and HLA-C fewest.

Although they were nominally healthy when sampled, donors likely had unrecorded immune exposures. The V gene lost 1 base and the J gene lost 0 bases, with 16 bases spanning the gap. Per germline, CDR1 SGHTA and CDR2 FQGNSA. This CDR3 spans 18 amino acids. The V call is TRBV7-2, the J call TRBJ1-3; D is unclear. The sequencing sample was made of PBMCs. This receptor was obtained from a man aged 25 to 40 in good health and CMV-seronegative. The CDR3 DNA is TGTGCCAGCAGCTTAGGGATCGGACGGGGTATCTCTGGAAACACCATATATTTT. It codes for CASSLGIGRGISGNTIYF.